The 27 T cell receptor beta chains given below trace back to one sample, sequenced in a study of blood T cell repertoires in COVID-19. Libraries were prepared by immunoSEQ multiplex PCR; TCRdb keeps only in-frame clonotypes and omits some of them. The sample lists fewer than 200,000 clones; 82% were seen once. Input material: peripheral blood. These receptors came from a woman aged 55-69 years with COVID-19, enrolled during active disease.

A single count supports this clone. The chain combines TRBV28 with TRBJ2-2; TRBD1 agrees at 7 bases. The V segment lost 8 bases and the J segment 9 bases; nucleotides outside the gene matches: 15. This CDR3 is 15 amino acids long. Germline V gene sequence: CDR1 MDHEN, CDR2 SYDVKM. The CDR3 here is CASAEVTGRGRELFF. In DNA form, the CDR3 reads TGTGCCAGCGCCGAAGTGACAGGGCGAGGACGGGAGCTGTTTTTT.

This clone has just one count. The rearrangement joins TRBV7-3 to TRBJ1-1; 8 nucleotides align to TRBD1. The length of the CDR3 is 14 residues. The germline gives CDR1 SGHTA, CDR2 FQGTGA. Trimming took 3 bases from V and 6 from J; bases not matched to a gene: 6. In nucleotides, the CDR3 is TGTGCCAGCAGCTTCGACAGGGGTTCAGCTGAAGCTTTCTTT. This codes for CASSFDRGSAEAFF.

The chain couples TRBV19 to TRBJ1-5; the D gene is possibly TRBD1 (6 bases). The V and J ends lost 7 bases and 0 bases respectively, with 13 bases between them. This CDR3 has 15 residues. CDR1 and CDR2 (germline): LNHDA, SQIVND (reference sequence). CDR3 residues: CASTRDTYSNQPQHF. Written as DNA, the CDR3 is TGTGCCAGTACCCGGGACACTTATAGCAATCAGCCCCAGCATTTT.

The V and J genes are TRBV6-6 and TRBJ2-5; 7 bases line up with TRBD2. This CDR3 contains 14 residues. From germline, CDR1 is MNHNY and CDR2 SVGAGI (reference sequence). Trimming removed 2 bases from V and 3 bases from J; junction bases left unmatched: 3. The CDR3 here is CASSYDGGKETQYF. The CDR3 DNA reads TGTGCCAGCAGTTACGACGGGGGGAAAGAGACCCAGTACTTC.

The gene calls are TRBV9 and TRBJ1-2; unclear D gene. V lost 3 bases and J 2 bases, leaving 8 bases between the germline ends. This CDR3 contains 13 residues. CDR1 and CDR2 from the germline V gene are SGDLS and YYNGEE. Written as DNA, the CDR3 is TGTGCCAGCAGCGCCGAGAGGAACTATGGCTACACCTTC. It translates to CASSAERNYGYTF.

CDR3 amino acids: CASARTGVAYEQYV. The CDR3 nucleotides read TGTGCCAGCGCCCGGACAGGAGTTGCCTACGAGCAGTACGTC. V is TRBV7-2 and J is TRBJ2-7, with TRBD1 matching 7 bases. This CDR3 spans 14 amino acids. Germline-derived CDR1 and CDR2 are SGHTA and FQGNSA. With 8 bases clipped from V and 2 bases from J, the junction kept 9 bases outside the gene matches.

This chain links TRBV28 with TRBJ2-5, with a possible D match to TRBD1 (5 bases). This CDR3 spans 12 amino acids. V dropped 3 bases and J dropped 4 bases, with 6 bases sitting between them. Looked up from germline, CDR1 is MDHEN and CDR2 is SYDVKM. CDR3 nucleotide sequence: TGTGCCAGCAGTTTGCAGGGAGAGACCCAGTACTTC. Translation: CASSLQGETQYF.

CDR3 coding DNA: TGTGCCAGCAGTTACAGTTACAATGAGCAGTTCTTC. Translating it yields CASSYSYNEQFF. The chain links TRBV7-2 to TRBJ2-1; D uncertain. Trimming cost V 6 bases and J 4 bases, with 7 bases left between them. This CDR3 spans 12 amino acids. Germline V gene data show CDR1 as SGHTA and CDR2 as FQGNSA.

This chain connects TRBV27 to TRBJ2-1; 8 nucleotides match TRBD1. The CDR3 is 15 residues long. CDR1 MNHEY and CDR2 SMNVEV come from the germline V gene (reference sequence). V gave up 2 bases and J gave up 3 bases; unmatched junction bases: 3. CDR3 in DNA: TGTGCCAGCAGTTTAAGACAGGGGTACTACAATGAGCAGTTCTTC. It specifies CASSLRQGYYNEQFF.

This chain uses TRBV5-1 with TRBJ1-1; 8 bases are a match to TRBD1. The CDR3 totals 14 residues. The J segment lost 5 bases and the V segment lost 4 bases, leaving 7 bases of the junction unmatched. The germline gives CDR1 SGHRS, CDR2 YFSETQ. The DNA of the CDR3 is TGCGCCAGCAGCCTACAGGGGGGCGGTACTGAAGCTTTCTTT. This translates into CASSLQGGGTEAFF.

CDR3 in amino acids: CASSTTSRGNSEKLFF. The CDR3, as DNA: TGTGCCAGCAGTACCACGTCTCGGGGGAATAGTGAAAAACTGTTTTTT. V gene TRBV27 combines with J gene TRBJ1-4; a weak D match, TRBD1 (5 bases). V was shortened by 5 bases and J by 7 bases, with 20 bases between the two germline ends. Looked up from germline, CDR1 is MNHEY and CDR2 is SMNVEV (reference sequence). There are 16 residues in the CDR3.

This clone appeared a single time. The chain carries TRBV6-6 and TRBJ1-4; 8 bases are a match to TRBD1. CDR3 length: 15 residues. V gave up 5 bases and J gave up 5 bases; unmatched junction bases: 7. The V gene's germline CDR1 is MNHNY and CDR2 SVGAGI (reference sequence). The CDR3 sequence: CASSPGPGGNEKLFF. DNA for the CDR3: TGTGCCAGCAGTCCCGGACCAGGGGGCAATGAAAAACTGTTTTTT.

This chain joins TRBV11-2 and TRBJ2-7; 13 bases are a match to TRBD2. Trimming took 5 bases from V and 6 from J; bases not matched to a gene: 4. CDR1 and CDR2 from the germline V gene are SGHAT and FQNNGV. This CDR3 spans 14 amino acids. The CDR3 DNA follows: TGTGCCAGCAGCCCGGGACTAGCGGGACGCGAGCAGTACTTC. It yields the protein CASSPGLAGREQYF.

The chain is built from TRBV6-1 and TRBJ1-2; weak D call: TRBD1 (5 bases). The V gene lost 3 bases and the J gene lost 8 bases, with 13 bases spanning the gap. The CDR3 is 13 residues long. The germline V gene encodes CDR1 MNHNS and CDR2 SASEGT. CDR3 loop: CASSETRGGGYTF. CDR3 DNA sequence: TGTGCCAGCAGTGAGACTAGGGGTGGAGGCTACACCTTC.

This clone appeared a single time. CDR3 nucleotide sequence: TGCGCCAGCAGCTTCAGTACCGTGAACACTGAAGCTTTCTTT. It encodes CASSFSTVNTEAFF. J is TRBJ1-1 and V is TRBV5-1; D call uncertain. V was pared by 2 bases and J by 0 bases, with 8 bases between. Germline V lookup: CDR1 SGHRS, CDR2 YFSETQ. The CDR3 is 14 residues long.

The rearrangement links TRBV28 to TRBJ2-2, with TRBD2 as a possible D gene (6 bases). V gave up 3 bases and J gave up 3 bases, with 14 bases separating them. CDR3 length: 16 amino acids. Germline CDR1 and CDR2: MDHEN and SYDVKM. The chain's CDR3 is CASSFLGGVDTGELFF. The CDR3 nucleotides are TGTGCCAGCAGTTTCTTGGGGGGAGTTGACACCGGGGAGCTGTTTTTT.

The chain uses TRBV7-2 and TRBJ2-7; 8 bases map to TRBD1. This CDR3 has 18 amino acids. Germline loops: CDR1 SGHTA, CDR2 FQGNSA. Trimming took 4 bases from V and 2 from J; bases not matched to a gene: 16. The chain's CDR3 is CASSSPRTGTGLTYEQYF. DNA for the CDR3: TGTGCCAGCAGCTCCCCCCGGACAGGGACCGGGTTAACCTACGAGCAGTACTTC.

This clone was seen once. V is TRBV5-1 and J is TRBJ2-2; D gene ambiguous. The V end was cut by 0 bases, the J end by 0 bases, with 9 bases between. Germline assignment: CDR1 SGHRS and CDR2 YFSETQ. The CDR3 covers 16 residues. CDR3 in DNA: TGCGCCAGCAGCTTGGATGTTTCAGCGAACACCGGGGAGCTGTTTTTT. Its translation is CASSLDVSANTGELFF. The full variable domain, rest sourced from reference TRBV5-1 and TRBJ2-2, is KAGVTQTPRYLIKTRGQQVTLSCSPISGHRSVSWYQQTPGQGLQFLFEYFSETQRNKGNFPGRFSGRQFSNSRSEMNVSTLELGDSALYLCASSLDVSANTGELFFGEGSRLTVL.

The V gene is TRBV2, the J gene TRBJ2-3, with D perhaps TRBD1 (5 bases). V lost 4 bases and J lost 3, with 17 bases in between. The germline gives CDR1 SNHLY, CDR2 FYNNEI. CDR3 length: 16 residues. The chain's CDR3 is CASSVWQGSVTDTQYF. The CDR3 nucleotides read TGTGCCAGCAGTGTCTGGCAGGGTTCGGTGACAGATACGCAGTATTTT.

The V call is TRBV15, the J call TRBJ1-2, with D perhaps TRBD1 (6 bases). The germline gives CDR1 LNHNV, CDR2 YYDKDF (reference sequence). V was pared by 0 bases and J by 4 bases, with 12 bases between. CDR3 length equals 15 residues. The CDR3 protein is CATSRDPQGTYGYTF. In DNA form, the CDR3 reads TGTGCCACCAGCAGAGATCCCCAGGGGACCTATGGCTACACCTTC.

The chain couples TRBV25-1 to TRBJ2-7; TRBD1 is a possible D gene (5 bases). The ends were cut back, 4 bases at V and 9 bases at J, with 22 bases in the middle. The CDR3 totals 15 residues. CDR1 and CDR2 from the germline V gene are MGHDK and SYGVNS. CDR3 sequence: CASSARTGPGAGQYF. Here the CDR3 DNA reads TGTGCCAGCAGTGCTAGAACCGGACCTGGGGCTGGGCAGTACTTC.

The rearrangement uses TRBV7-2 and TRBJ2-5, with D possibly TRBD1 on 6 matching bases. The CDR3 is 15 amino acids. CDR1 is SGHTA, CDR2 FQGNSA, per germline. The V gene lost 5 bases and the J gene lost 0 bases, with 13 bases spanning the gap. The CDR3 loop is CASSSYDRNQETQYF. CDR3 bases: TGTGCCAGCAGCAGTTACGACAGGAACCAAGAGACCCAGTACTTC.

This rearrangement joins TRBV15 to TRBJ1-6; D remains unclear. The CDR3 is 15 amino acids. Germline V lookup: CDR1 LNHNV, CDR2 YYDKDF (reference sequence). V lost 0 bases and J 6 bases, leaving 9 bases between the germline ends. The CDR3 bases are TGTGCCACCAGCAGAGATGTGGGAGGTAATTCACCCCTCCACTTT. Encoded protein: CATSRDVGGNSPLHF.

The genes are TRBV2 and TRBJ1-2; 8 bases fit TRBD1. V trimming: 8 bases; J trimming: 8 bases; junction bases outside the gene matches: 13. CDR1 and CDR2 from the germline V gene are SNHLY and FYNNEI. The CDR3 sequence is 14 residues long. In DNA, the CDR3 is TGTGCCAGCTCTGCTGGCAGGGGGCGCGGAGGCTACACCTTC. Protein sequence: CASSAGRGRGGYTF.

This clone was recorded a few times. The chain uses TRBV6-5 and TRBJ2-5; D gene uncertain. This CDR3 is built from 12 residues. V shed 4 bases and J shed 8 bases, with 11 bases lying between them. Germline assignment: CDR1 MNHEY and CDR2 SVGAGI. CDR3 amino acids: CASSSKRSTQYF. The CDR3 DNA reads TGTGCCAGCAGTTCAAAACGGAGTACCCAGTACTTC.

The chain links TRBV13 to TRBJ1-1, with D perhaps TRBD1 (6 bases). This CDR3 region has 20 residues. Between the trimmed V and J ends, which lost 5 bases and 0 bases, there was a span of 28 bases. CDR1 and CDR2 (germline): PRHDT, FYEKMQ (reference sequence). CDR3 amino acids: CASSRFSRLQGRDMNTEAFF. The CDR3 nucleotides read TGTGCCAGCAGCCGTTTTTCCCGCTTACAGGGACGGGATATGAACACTGAAGCTTTCTTT.

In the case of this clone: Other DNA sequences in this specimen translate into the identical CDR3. The CDR3, as DNA: TGTGCCTGGAGAGGGGGGACAGGGACCTACGAGCAGTACTTC. Residues: CAWRGGTGTYEQYF. The J gene is TRBJ2-7, the V gene TRBV30, with 9 bases aligning to TRBD1. The CDR3 extends over 14 amino acids. V trimming: 3 bases; J trimming: 2 bases; junction bases outside the gene matches: 5. The germline V gene encodes CDR1 GTSNPN and CDR2 SVGIG (reference sequence).